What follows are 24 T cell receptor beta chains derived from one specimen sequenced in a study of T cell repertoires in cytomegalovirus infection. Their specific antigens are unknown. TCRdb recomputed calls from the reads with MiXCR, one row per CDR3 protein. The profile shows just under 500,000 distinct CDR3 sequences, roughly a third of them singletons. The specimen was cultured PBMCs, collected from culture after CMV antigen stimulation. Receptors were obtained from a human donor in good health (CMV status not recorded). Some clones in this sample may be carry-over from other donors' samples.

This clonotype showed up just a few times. CDR3 sequence reads: CASSQDGSGNQPQHF. The CDR3 coding sequence is TGTGCCAGCAGCCAAGATGGGTCGGGCAATCAGCCCCAGCATTTT. The rearrangement uses TRBV3-1 and TRBJ1-5, with unresolved D. The germline V gene has CDR1 LGHDT and CDR2 YNNKEL (reference sequence). Trimming shortened V by 0 bases and J by 2 bases, and 8 bases separated the two germline ends. This CDR3 has 15 residues.

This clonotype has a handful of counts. The CDR3 nucleotides read TGTGCCAGCAGCTTCGGGAGGGAAACGGGAGAGACCCAGTACTTC. Encoded protein: CASSFGRETGETQYF. The V and J genes are TRBV7-2 and TRBJ2-5; 8 bases align to TRBD2. CDR3 length: 15 amino acids. After removal of 3 bases from V and 4 bases from J, the junction contained 7 bases not matched to a gene. Germline V gene sequence: CDR1 SGHTA, CDR2 FQGNSA.

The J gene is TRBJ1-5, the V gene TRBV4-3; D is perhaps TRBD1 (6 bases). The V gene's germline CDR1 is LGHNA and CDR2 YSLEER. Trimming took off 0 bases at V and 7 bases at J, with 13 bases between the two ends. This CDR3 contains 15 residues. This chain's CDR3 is CASSQDGGAGQPQHF. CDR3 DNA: TGCGCCAGCAGCCAAGATGGGGGCGCGGGGCAGCCCCAGCATTTT.

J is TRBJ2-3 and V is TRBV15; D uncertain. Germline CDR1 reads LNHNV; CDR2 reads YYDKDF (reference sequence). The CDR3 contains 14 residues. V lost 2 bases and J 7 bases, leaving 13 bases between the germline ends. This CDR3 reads CATSRLGTVNTQYF. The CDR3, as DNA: TGTGCCACCAGCAGACTCGGAACTGTGAATACGCAGTATTTT. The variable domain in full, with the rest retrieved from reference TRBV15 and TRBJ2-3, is DAMVIQNPRYQVTQFGKPVTLSCSQTLNHNVMYWYQQKSSQAPKLLFHYYDKDFNNEADTPDNFQSRRPNTSFCFLDIRSPGLGDTAMYLCATSRLGTVNTQYFGPGTRLTVL.

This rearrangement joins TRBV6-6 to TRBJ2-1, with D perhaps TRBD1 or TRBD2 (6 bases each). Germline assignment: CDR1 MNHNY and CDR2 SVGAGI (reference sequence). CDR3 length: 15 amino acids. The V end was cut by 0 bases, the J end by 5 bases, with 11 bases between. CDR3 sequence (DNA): TGTGCCAGCAGTTACTCGCCGGAGGGGGACAATGAGCAGTTCTTC. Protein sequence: CASSYSPEGDNEQFF.

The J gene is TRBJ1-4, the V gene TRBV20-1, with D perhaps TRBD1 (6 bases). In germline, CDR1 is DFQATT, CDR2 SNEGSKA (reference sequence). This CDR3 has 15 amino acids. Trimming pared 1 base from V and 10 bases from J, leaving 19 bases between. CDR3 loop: CSARGASRGARKLFF. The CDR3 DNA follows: TGCAGTGCTAGAGGAGCCAGTAGGGGGGCCCGAAAACTGTTTTTT.

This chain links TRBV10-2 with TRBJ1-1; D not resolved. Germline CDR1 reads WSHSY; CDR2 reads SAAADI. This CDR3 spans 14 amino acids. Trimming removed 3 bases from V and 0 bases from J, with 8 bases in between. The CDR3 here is CASSDQGMNTEAFF. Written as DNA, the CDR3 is TGCGCCAGCAGTGATCAAGGGATGAACACTGAAGCTTTCTTT.

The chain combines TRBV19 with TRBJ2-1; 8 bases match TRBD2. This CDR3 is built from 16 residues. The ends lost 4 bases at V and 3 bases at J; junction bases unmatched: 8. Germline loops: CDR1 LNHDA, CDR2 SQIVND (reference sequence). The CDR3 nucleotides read TGTGCCAGTAGTAAACAACTAGCGGAACTCTACAATGAGCAGTTCTTC. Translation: CASSKQLAELYNEQFF.

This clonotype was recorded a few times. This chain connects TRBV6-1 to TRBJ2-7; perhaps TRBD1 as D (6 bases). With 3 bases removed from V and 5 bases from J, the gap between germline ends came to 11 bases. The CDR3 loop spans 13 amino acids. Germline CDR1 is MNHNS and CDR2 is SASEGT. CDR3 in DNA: TGTGCCAGCAGTGACTACAGGGTTCACGAGCAGTACGTC. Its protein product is CASSDYRVHEQYV.

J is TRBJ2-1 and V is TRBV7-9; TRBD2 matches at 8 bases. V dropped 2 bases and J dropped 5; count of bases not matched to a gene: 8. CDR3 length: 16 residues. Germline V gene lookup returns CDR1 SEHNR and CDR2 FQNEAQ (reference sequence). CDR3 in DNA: TGTGCCAGCAGCTTACGGTTCCCAGCGGGAGACAATGAGCAGTTCTTC. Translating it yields CASSLRFPAGDNEQFF.

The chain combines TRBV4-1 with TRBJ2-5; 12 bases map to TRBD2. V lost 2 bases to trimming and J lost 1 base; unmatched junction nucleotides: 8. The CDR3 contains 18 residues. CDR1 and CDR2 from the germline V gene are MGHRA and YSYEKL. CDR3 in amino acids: CASSQHITSGRTQETQYF. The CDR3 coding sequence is TGCGCCAGCAGCCAACATATTACTAGCGGGAGGACCCAAGAGACCCAGTACTTC.

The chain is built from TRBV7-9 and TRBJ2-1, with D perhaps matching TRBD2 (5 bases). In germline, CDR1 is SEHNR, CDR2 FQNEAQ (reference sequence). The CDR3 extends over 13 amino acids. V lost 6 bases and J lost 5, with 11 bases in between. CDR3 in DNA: TGTGCCAGCAGTTGGGCCGGGGACAATGAGCAGTTCTTC. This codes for CASSWAGDNEQFF. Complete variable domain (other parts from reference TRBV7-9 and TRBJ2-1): DTGVSQNPRHKITKRGQNVTFRCDPISEHNRLYWYRQTLGQGPEFLTYFQNEAQLEKSRLLSDRFSAERPKGSFSTLEIQRTEQGDSAMYLCASSWAGDNEQFFGPGTRLTVL.

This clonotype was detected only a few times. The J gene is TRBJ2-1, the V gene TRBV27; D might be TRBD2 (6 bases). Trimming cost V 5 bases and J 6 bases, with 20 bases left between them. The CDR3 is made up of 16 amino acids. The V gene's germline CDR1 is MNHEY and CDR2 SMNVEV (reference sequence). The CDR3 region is CASSSSGLRIFNEQFF. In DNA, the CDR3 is TGTGCCAGCAGTAGCTCCGGACTACGAATTTTCAATGAGCAGTTCTTC.

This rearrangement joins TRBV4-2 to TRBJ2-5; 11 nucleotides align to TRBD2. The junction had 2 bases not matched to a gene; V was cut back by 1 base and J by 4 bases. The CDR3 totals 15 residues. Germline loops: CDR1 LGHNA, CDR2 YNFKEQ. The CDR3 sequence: CASSQGLAGRETQYF. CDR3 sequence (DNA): TGTGCCAGCAGCCAAGGACTAGCGGGACGAGAGACCCAGTACTTC.

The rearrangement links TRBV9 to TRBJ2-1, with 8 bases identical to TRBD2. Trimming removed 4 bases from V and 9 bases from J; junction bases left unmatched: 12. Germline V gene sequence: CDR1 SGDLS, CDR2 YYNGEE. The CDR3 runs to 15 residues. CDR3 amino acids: CASSLRLAGTGEQFF. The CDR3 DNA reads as TGTGCCAGCAGCCTGAGGTTAGCGGGGACCGGTGAGCAGTTCTTC. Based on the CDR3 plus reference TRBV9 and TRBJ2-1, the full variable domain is DSGVTQTPKHLITATGQRVTLRCSPRSGDLSVYWYQQSLDQGLQFLIQYYNGEERAKGNILERFSAQQFPDLHSELNLSSLELGDSALYFCASSLRLAGTGEQFFGPGTRLTVL.

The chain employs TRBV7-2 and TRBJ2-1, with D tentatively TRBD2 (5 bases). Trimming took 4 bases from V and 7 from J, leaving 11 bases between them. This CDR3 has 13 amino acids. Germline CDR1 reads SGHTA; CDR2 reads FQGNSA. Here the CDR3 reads CASSSRTQNEQFF. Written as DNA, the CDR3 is TGTGCCAGCAGCTCCCGGACTCAAAATGAGCAGTTCTTC.

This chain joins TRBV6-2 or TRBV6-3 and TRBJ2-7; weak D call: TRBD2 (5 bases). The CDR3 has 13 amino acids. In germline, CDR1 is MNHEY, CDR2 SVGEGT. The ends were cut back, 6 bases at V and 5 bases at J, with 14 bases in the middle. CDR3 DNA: TGTGCCAGCAGGGGAGTGTACGGTGACGAGCAGTACTTC. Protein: CASRGVYGDEQYF.

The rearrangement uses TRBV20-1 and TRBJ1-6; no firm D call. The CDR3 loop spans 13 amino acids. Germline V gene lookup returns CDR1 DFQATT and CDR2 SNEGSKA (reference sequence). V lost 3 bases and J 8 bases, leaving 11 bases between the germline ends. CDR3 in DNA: TGCAGTGCTAGCGAGGCTGGTGATTCACCCCTCCACTTT. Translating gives CSASEAGDSPLHF.

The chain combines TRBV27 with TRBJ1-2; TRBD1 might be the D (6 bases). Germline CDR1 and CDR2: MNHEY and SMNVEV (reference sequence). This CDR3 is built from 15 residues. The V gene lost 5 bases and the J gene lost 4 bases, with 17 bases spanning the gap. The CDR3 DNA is TGTGCCAGCAGTCCACGGGCAGGGGATCCCTATGGCTACACCTTC. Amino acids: CASSPRAGDPYGYTF.

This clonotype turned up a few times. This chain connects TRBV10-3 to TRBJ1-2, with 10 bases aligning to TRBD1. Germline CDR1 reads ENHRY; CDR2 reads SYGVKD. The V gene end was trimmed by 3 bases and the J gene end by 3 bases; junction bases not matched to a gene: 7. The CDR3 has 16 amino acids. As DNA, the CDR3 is TGTGCCATCAGTGACGGTTCAGGGACAGGGGACTATGGCTACACCTTC. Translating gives CAISDGSGTGDYGYTF.

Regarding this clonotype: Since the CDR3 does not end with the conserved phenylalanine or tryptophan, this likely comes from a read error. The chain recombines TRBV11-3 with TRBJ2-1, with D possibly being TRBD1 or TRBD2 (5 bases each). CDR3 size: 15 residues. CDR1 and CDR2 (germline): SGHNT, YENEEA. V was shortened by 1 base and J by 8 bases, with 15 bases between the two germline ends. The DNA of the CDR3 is TGTGCCAGCAGCTTAGCCGGGACCACGAAGGATGAGCAGTTCTAC. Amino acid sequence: CASSLAGTTKDEQFY.

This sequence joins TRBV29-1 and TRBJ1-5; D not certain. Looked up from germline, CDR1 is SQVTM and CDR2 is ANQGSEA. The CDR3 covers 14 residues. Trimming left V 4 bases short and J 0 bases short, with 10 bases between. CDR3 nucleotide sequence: TGCAGCGTTGCTGCTCAAGATAGCAATCAGCCCCAGCATTTT. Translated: CSVAAQDSNQPQHF.

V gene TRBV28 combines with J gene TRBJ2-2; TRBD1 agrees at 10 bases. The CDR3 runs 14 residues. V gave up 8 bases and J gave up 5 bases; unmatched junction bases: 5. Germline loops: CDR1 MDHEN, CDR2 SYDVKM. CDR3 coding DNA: TGTGCCAGCGACAGGGGGCTTGGTACCGGGGAGCTGTTTTTT. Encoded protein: CASDRGLGTGELFF.

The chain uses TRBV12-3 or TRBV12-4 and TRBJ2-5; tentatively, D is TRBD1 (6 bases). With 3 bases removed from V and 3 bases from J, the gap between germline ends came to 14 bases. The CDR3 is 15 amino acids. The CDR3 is CASSFRGGEEETQYF. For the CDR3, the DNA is TGTGCCAGCAGTTTTAGAGGGGGTGAAGAAGAGACCCAGTACTTC.